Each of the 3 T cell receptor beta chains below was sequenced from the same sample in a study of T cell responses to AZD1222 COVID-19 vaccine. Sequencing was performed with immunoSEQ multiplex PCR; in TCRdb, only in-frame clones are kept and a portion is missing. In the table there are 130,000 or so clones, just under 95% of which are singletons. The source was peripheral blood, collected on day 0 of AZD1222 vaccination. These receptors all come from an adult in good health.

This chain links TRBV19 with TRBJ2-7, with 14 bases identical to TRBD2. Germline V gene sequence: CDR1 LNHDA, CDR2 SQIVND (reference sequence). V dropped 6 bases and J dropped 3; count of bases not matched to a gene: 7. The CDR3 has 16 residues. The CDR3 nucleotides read TGTGCCAGTAGATCGGGACTAGCGGGAGTAGGCTACGAGCAGTACTTC. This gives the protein CASRSGLAGVGYEQYF.

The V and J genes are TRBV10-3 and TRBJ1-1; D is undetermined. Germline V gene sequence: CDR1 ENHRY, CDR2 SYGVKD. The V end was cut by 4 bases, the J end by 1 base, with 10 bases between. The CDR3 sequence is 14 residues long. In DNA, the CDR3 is TGTGCCATCAGTGTCGGAGGGTCGAACACTGAAGCTTTCTTT. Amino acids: CAISVGGSNTEAFF.

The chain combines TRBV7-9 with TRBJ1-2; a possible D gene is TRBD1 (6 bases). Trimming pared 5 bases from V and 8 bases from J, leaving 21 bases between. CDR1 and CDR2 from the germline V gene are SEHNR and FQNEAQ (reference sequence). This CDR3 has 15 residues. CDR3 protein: CASSVGRGGTEGYTF. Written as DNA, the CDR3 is TGTGCCAGCAGCGTAGGCAGAGGGGGTACTGAAGGCTACACCTTC.